These T cell receptor beta chains were read from a single sample in a study of T-cell memory formation after mild COVID-19. Each CDR3 protein gets one entry after TCRdb re-called the 5' RACE reads with MiXCR. The top ten hold around a fifth of the sample, which has 250,000 to 300,000 distinct CDR3 sequences, 15% to 20% seen once. The source material was PBMCs or a T cell subset sorted from them (not recorded which). These receptors were obtained from a young man who had mild COVID-19 (a few samples of this study predate the infection). Cell type and time point are not known. CDR3s include the opening cysteine and the closing phenylalanine or tryptophan. A D gene is named only where the DNA matches it firmly. Some rows have no size entry. The others give once, few or many, or a class for an expanded clone.

V gene	CDR3 length	J gene	D gene	clone size	CDR3 protein	CDR3 DNA
TRBV7-2	16	TRBJ2-3	TRBD2	-	CASSLAQTSGGDTQYF	TGTGCCAGCAGCTTAGCGCAGACTAGCGGGGGGGATACGCAGTATTTT
TRBV27	15	TRBJ2-7	-	-	CASSLYALAGNEQYF	TGTGCCAGCAGTTTATACGCCCTAGCTGGGAACGAGCAGTACTTC
TRBV7-9	15	TRBJ2-2	-	few	CASSHRQESTGELIF	TGTGCCAGCAGCCACCGACAGGAGAGCACCGGGGAGCTGATTTTT
TRBV5-5	13	TRBJ1-2	TRBD1	-	CASSLEGAYGYTF	TGTGCCAGCAGCTTGGAGGGGGCCTATGGCTACACCTTC
TRBV20-1	13	TRBJ1-6	-	-	CSARGGVNSPLHF	TGCAGTGCTAGAGGAGGAGTTAATTCACCCCTCCACTTT
TRBV7-6	14	TRBJ1-2	TRBD1	-	CASSVIQGADGYTF	TGTGCCAGCAGCGTAATACAGGGGGCGGATGGCTACACCTTC
TRBV29-1	15	TRBJ1-5	TRBD1	few	CSVSQGLLGNQPQHF	TGCAGCGTCTCACAGGGGTTATTAGGCAATCAGCCCCAGCATTTT
TRBV7-9	15	TRBJ1-1	-	few	CASTPGGVRNTEAFF	TGTGCCAGCACCCCGGGGGGCGTTCGAAACACTGAAGCTTTCTTT
TRBV14	12	TRBJ1-6	-	many	CASSHSLSPLHF	TGTGCCAGCAGCCATTCCCTTTCACCCCTCCACTTT
TRBV7-3	15	TRBJ2-1	-	many	CASSPPGSSYNEQFF	TGTGCCAGCAGCCCCCCCGGTAGCTCCTACAATGAGCAGTTCTTC
TRBV29-1	13	TRBJ2-5	-	-	CSVEPEVQETQYF	TGCAGCGTTGAACCCGAGGTCCAAGAGACCCAGTACTTC
TRBV7-2	16	TRBJ2-5	-	few	CASSLFSMGPGETQYF	TGTGCCAGCAGCTTATTCTCCATGGGGCCGGGAGAGACCCAGTACTTC
TRBV7-2	16	TRBJ2-2	TRBD1	few	CASSPARGRSTGELFF	TGTGCCAGCAGCCCAGCCAGGGGGCGCAGCACCGGGGAGCTGTTTTTT
TRBV18	20	TRBJ1-2	TRBD1	-	CASSPLFAPRDRLRSYGYTF	TGTGCCAGCTCACCACTGTTCGCACCAAGGGACAGGCTCCGCTCCTATGGCTACACCTTC
TRBV7-8	16	TRBJ2-3	TRBD2	-	CASSSPASGPTDTQYF	TGTGCCAGCAGCTCCCCCGCTAGCGGACCCACAGATACGCAGTATTTT
TRBV27	15	TRBJ1-1	-	few	CASSLGGGGNTEAFF	TGTGCCAGCAGTTTAGGCGGCGGAGGGAACACTGAAGCTTTCTTT
TRBV6-2/TRBV6-3	15	TRBJ2-5	TRBD1	-	CASSLTGNRVETQYF	TGTGCCAGCAGCCTGACAGGGAATCGAGTTGAGACCCAGTACTTC
TRBV15	15	TRBJ1-5	-	-	CATSRDLGGNQPQHF	TGTGCCACCAGCAGAGATCTAGGAGGTAATCAGCCCCAGCATTTT
TRBV3-1	16	TRBJ2-1	TRBD2	few	CASSQYAGGAYNEQFF	TGTGCCAGCAGCCAGTACGCGGGGGGGGCATACAATGAGCAGTTCTTC
TRBV12-3/TRBV12-4	14	TRBJ2-3	TRBD1	few	CASRGTGYTDTQYF	TGTGCCAGCAGGGGGACAGGGTATACAGATACGCAGTATTTT
TRBV5-1	14	TRBJ2-2	TRBD1	many	CASSTGTDTGELFF	TGCGCCAGCAGCACGGGGACAGACACCGGGGAGCTGTTTTTT
TRBV5-6	12	TRBJ2-1	-	-	CASSSSGAGPFF	TGTGCCAGCAGCTCGTCTGGAGCTGGTCCGTTCTTC
TRBV28	17	TRBJ1-1	-	many	CASSLSGLVGRGTEAFF	TGTGCCAGCAGTTTATCGGGGTTGGTGGGAAGGGGCACTGAAGCTTTCTTT
TRBV14	15	TRBJ2-3	-	few	CASSRRDLRADTQYF	TGTGCCAGCAGCCGCCGGGACCTACGTGCAGATACGCAGTATTTT
TRBV27	15	TRBJ1-4	-	few	CASRGGTTTNEKLFF	TGTGCCAGCCGAGGGGGAACGACGACTAATGAAAAACTGTTTTTT
TRBV5-1	18	TRBJ2-1	TRBD1	-	CASSFPDRGRSSYNEQFF	TGCGCCAGCAGCTTCCCCGACAGGGGTCGGAGCTCCTACAATGAGCAGTTCTTC
TRBV20-1	14	TRBJ2-5	TRBD2	-	CSARASGGQETQYF	TGCAGTGCTAGAGCCAGCGGGGGTCAAGAGACCCAGTACTTC
TRBV12-3/TRBV12-4	14	TRBJ2-7	-	few	CASSLRRGSYEQYF	TGTGCCAGCAGTTTGCGACGGGGTTCCTACGAGCAGTACTTC
TRBV6-1	13	TRBJ1-1	-	few	CASRSRQGTEAFF	TGTGCCAGCCGGAGCAGGCAGGGGACTGAAGCTTTCTTT
TRBV7-7	15	TRBJ2-5	-	-	CASSSSSGAQETQYF	TGTGCCAGCAGCTCCTCATCGGGGGCTCAAGAGACCCAGTACTTC
TRBV11-2	12	TRBJ2-3	-	many	CASSISTDTQYF	TGTGCCAGCAGCATTAGCACAGATACGCAGTATTTT
TRBV4-3	13	TRBJ1-2	-	few	CASSPWGGYGYTF	TGCGCCAGCAGCCCGTGGGGGGGCTATGGCTACACCTTC
TRBV20-1	12	TRBJ1-2	-	-	CSAPDNNYGYTF	TGCAGTGCGCCGGATAATAACTATGGCTACACCTTC
TRBV5-1	13	TRBJ2-1	TRBD2	few	CASRTSGYNEQFF	TGCGCCAGCAGGACTAGCGGTTACAATGAGCAGTTCTTC
TRBV7-9	13	TRBJ1-5	-	many	CASSSRGNQPQHF	TGTGCCAGCAGCTCCCGTGGCAATCAGCCCCAGCATTTT
TRBV20-1	13	TRBJ2-3	-	many	CSARLPGTDTQYF	TGCAGTGCTAGACTCCCAGGGACAGATACGCAGTATTTT
TRBV7-3	12	TRBJ2-1	-	-	CASSLNGNEQFF	TGTGCCAGCAGCTTAAATGGGAATGAGCAGTTCTTC
TRBV7-9	14	TRBJ2-1	-	few	CASSNPQVYNEQFF	TGTGCCAGCAGCAACCCTCAAGTCTACAATGAGCAGTTCTTC
TRBV11-2	14	TRBJ2-2	-	few	CASSLDPYTGELFF	TGTGCCAGCAGCTTAGATCCGTACACCGGGGAGCTGTTTTTT
TRBV20-1	14	TRBJ2-3	TRBD1	-	CSAPWDSRSDTQYF	TGCAGTGCTCCATGGGACAGTCGATCAGATACGCAGTATTTT
TRBV18	16	TRBJ1-5	-	few	CASSPMGAHSNQPQHF	TGTGCCAGCTCACCAATGGGGGCACATAGCAATCAGCCCCAGCATTTT
TRBV7-2	13	TRBJ1-1	-	-	CASSSGRGTEAFF	TGTGCCAGCAGCTCCGGGCGGGGCACTGAAGCTTTCTTT
TRBV11-2	15	TRBJ2-1	-	-	CASSLDLGFYNEQFF	TGTGCCAGCAGCTTAGATTTGGGTTTCTACAATGAGCAGTTCTTC
TRBV18	12	TRBJ2-2	-	few	CASSVYTGELFF	TGTGCCAGCTCGGTTTACACCGGGGAGCTGTTTTTT
TRBV30	14	TRBJ2-6	TRBD1	-	CAWSTGFGANVLTF	TGTGCCTGGTCGACAGGGTTTGGGGCCAACGTCCTGACTTTC
TRBV9	16	TRBJ2-5	TRBD2	-	CASSVDETAGRGTQYF	TGTGCCAGCAGCGTAGATGAGACAGCGGGGAGGGGGACCCAGTACTTC
TRBV7-2	12	TRBJ1-1	TRBD1	few	CASSFGQGKAFF	TGTGCCAGCAGCTTCGGACAGGGTAAGGCTTTCTTT
TRBV9	13	TRBJ1-2	-	few	CASSVDQGYGYTF	TGTGCCAGCAGCGTAGACCAGGGCTATGGCTACACCTTC
TRBV20-1	15	TRBJ2-3	TRBD1	many	CSASKPGQGSDTQYF	TGCAGTGCTAGTAAACCGGGACAGGGGTCAGATACGCAGTATTTT
TRBV6-5	16	TRBJ1-5	-	-	CASRSGRGVSNQPQHF	TGTGCCAGCAGATCCGGTCGGGGGGTTAGCAATCAGCCCCAGCATTTT